This T cell receptor (beta chain) was captured in a study of metastatic and nonmetastatic thyroid tumors. Across the whole study: Repertoire comparison spanned blood and tumor or nodule tissue of malignant and benign thyroid patients.

Via MiXCR, TCRdb re-called the PCR reads. The sample lists around 31,000 clones, approximately 15% seen once, with around 20% in the top ten. This CDR3 is built from 16 residues. Germline trimming cut 5 bases from V and 0 bases from J; bases unmatched to any gene: 9. Germline CDR1 reads MDHEN; CDR2 reads SYDVKM. This clone appeared many times. Patients were all untreated before their thyroid surgery. The rearrangement links TRBV28 to TRBJ2-7, with 8 positions matching TRBD1. Sequencing was performed on blood. The TCR originated in a male donor with papillary thyroid cancer or a benign thyroid nodule (not recorded which). Some clones in this sample may be carry-over from other donors' samples. The CDR3 reads CASSVGQGLSSYEQYF. The CDR3, as DNA: TGTGCCAGCAGTGTCGGACAGGGCCTTAGCTCCTACGAGCAGTACTTC.